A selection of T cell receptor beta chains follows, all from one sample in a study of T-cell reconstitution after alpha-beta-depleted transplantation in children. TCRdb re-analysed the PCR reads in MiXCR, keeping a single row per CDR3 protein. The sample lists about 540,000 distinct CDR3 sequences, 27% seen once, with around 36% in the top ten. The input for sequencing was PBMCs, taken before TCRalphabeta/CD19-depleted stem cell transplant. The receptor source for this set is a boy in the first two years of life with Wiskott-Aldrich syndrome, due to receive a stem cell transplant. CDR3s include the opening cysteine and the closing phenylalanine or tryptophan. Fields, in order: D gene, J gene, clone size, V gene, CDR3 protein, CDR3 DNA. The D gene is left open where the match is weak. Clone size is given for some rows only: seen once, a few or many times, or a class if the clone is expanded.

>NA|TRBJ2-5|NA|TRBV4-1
CASSQGRVQETQYF
TGCGCCAGCAGCCAAGGGCGGGTCCAAGAGACCCAGTACTTC
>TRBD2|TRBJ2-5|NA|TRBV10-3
CAIAGGPQETQYF
TGTGCCATAGCGGGAGGCCCCCAAGAGACCCAGTACTTC
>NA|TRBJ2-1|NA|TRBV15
CATSWIRLDYNEQFF
TGTGCCACCAGCTGGATAAGACTGGATTACAATGAGCAGTTCTTC
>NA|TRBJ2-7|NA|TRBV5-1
CASRKEERTYEQYF
TGCGCCAGCAGAAAAGAGGAGCGAACCTACGAGCAGTACTTC
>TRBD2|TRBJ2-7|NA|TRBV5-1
CASSGTSGDYEQYF
TGCGCCAGCAGCGGGACTAGCGGGGATTACGAGCAGTACTTC
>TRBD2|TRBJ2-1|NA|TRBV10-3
CAISEHGDFGGTSGSRDEQFF
TGTGCCATCAGTGAACATGGGGACTTTGGGGGAACTAGCGGGAGTCGCGATGAGCAGTTCTTC
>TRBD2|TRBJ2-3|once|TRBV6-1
CASGDWGGDTQYF
TGTGCCAGCGGGGACTGGGGGGGAGATACGCAGTATTTT
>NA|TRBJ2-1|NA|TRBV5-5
CASSPLGQELSGEQFF
TGTGCCAGCAGCCCCCTTGGGCAGGAGCTTAGTGGTGAGCAGTTCTTC
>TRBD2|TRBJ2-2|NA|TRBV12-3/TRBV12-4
CASSLTSGSLITGELFF
TGTGCCAGCAGTTTGACTAGCGGGAGTCTGATCACCGGGGAGCTGTTTTTT
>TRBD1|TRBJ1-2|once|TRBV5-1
CASSDRVRLGYTF
TGCGCCAGCAGCGACAGGGTACGGCTCGGCTACACCTTC
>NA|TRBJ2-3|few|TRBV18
CASSQASEDTQYF
TGTGCCAGCTCACAAGCGTCAGAAGATACGCAGTATTTT
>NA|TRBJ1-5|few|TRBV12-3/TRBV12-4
CASSPTGQPQHF
TGTGCCAGCAGCCCTACGGGGCAGCCCCAGCATTTT
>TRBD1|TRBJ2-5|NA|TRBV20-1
CSARDPHRQGRHTETQYF
TGCAGTGCTAGAGATCCCCATCGACAGGGGCGTCATACGGAGACCCAGTACTTC
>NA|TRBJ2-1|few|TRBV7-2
CASSPSIGEQFF
TGTGCCAGCAGCCCCTCCATAGGTGAGCAGTTCTTC
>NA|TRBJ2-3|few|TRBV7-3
CASSFRLDSPTDTQYF
TGTGCCAGCAGCTTCCGTCTTGACTCCCCCACAGATACGCAGTATTTT
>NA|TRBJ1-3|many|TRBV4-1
CASSLRTSGNTIYF
TGCGCCAGCAGCCTCCGGACCTCTGGAAACACCATATATTTT
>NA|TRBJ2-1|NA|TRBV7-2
CASSLDSGFWQFF
TGTGCCAGCAGCTTAGATTCGGGGTTTTGGCAGTTCTTC